These T cell receptor beta chains were read from a single sample in a study of immune evolution from preneoplasia to lung adenocarcinoma. Method: immunoSEQ multiplex PCR; TCRdb's copy keeps in-frame clones and lacks some. This sample carries 5,000 or so clones, roughly 78% of them seen once, and the ten largest clones take about 9%. Sequences were obtained from FFPE lung adenocarcinoma in situ tissue. The receptors originated from a person aged 65 to 85 with lung adenocarcinoma. Each CDR3 is given with its conserved first and last residue. Each record gives: CDR3 length, J gene, V gene, CDR3 protein.

>13|TRBJ1-1|TRBV30
CAWSGQGNTEAFF
>13|TRBJ1-2|TRBV29-1
CSVATGTLYGYTF
>15|TRBJ1-2|TRBV6-4
CASSGPGQGGDGYTF
>13|TRBJ2-2|TRBV30
CAWSRTRVDELFF
>12|TRBJ2-5|TRBV7-9
CASSPDTQTQYF
>15|TRBJ1-2|TRBV19
CASSIGGGGAFGYTF
>15|TRBJ2-5|TRBV4-1
CASSQELAGVETQYF
>14|TRBJ2-2|TRBV5-1
CASRPTSVVGELFF
>15|TRBJ1-4|TRBV5-1
CASSNAGTGHEKLFF
>14|TRBJ2-1|TRBV19
CASSIARLANEQFF
>14|TRBJ1-5|TRBV19
CASSIRGGEQPQHF
>15|TRBJ2-7|TRBV10-3
CAISEWGSGYYEQYF
>14|TRBJ2-3|TRBV10-3
CAMGTGGDTDTQYF
>16|TRBJ2-1|TRBV28
CASSLSRAYVNNEQFF
>14|TRBJ2-1|TRBV4-2
CASSQDPARGEQFF
>15|TRBJ2-7|TRBV9
CASSVASGKTYEQYF
>13|TRBJ1-6|TRBV5-6
CASMNNYNSPLHF
>18|TRBJ2-7|TRBV5-1
CASSLPDRTTDWNYEQYF
>16|TRBJ1-1|TRBV7-9
CASSLAQGGPSSPLFF
>14|TRBJ2-5|TRBV29-1
CSVIRDRAWETQYF
>14|TRBJ1-2|TRBV5-1
CASSLAGTGSGYTF
>14|TRBJ2-1|TRBV7-3
CASSQGGVNNEQFF
>15|TRBJ1-2|TRBV5-1
CASSLDPGEGNGYTF
>17|TRBJ2-1|TRBV7-3
CASSWGLQMSSYNKQFF
>12|TRBJ1-4|TRBV7-9
CASGRADEKLFF
>13|TRBJ2-7|TRBV30
CAWSVQRVGEQYF
>19|TRBJ1-6|TRBV7-8
CASSQGGAGASSYNSPLHF
>17|TRBJ2-6|TRBV19
CASSRDSRGSGANVLTF
>16|TRBJ1-4|TRBV18
CASSPPGSQLNEKLFF
>15|TRBJ2-7|TRBV5-1
CASSLGLAPGYEQYF
>11|TRBJ1-1|TRBV20-1
CSALGNTEAFF
>14|TRBJ1-3|TRBV7-9
CASSLIQAGNTIYF
>14|TRBJ2-1|TRBV14
CASSQEFGQDERFF
>16|TRBJ2-7|TRBV9
CASSPQSGTVSYEQYF
>13|TRBJ1-2|TRBV7-9
CASSLASDYGYTF
>13|TRBJ1-2|TRBV19
CASSISQSYGYTF
>21|TRBJ2-1|TRBV28
CASSLRAPMAGDYSSYNEQFF
>12|TRBJ2-3|TRBV7-9
CASSPNTDTQYF
>14|TRBJ2-4|TRBV5-1
CASSPGQGADIQYF
>14|TRBJ1-1|TRBV5-8
CASSRTGKNTEAFF
>15|TRBJ2-7|TRBV7-2
CASSPGFSRHYEQYF
>14|TRBJ1-1|TRBV5-4
CASSSRDRNTEAFF
>14|TRBJ2-7|TRBV7-7
CASSYRASGYEQYF
>11|TRBJ2-7|TRBV18
CASSTNLEQYF
>13|TRBJ1-2|TRBV6-5
CASSPGQIYGYTF
>13|TRBJ2-1|TRBV5-1
CASTKDGHNEQFF
>14|TRBJ1-6|TRBV7-9
CASSLEQGSSPLHF
>14|TRBJ2-2|TRBV15
CATTRQRFTGELFF
>13|TRBJ2-1|TRBV7-9
CASSLGSYNEQFF